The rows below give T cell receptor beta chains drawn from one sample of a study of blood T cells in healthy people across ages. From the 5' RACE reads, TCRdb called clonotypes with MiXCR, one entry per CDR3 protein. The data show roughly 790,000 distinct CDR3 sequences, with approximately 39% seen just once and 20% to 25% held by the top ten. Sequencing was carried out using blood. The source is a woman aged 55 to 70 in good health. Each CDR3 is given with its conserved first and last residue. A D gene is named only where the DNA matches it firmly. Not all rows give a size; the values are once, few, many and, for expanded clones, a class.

CDR3 DNA: TGTGCCAGCAGCTTGGTCGGGACAGGAAACTACAATGAGCAGTTCTTC; CDR3 protein: CASSLVGTGNYNEQFF; D gene: TRBD1; CDR3 length: 16; J gene: TRBJ2-1; V gene: TRBV5-5; clone size: few
CDR3 DNA: TGCAGCGTTGAATTTGCTAGCCCGAGCTCCTACAATGAGCAGTACTTC; CDR3 protein: CSVEFASPSSYNEQYF; D gene: -; CDR3 length: 16; J gene: TRBJ2-7; V gene: TRBV29-1; clone size: -
CDR3 DNA: TGTGCCAGCAGCTTACGGGGTGGGCGGAGATACTACAATGAGCAGTTCTTC; CDR3 protein: CASSLRGGRRYYNEQFF; D gene: -; CDR3 length: 17; J gene: TRBJ2-1; V gene: TRBV11-1; clone size: few
CDR3 DNA: TGTGCCAGCAGCTTAGTAGCGGGAGGGGTTGGGGATACGCAGTATTTT; CDR3 protein: CASSLVAGGVGDTQYF; D gene: TRBD2; CDR3 length: 16; J gene: TRBJ2-3; V gene: TRBV7-2; clone size: few
CDR3 DNA: TGCAGTGCTAGAGATCTGATAGTGAAGTACCAAGAGACCCAGTACTTC; CDR3 protein: CSARDLIVKYQETQYF; D gene: -; CDR3 length: 16; J gene: TRBJ2-5; V gene: TRBV20-1; clone size: -
CDR3 DNA: TGTGCCAGCAGTTATGGGACCGGAGACAATCAGCCCCAGCATTTT; CDR3 protein: CASSYGTGDNQPQHF; D gene: -; CDR3 length: 15; J gene: TRBJ1-5; V gene: TRBV6-6; clone size: -
CDR3 DNA: TGTGCCAGTAAAGGGGTCTCCCTCAGCTCCTACGAGCAGTACTTC; CDR3 protein: CASKGVSLSSYEQYF; D gene: -; CDR3 length: 15; J gene: TRBJ2-7; V gene: TRBV6-6; clone size: few
CDR3 DNA: TGTGCCAGCAGCTTAGTAGGATCCACCTACGAGCAGTACTTC; CDR3 protein: CASSLVGSTYEQYF; D gene: -; CDR3 length: 14; J gene: TRBJ2-7; V gene: TRBV7-2; clone size: few
CDR3 DNA: TGCGCCAGCAGCTTTTATCGGGGCTCGGATGAGCAGTTCTTC; CDR3 protein: CASSFYRGSDEQFF; D gene: -; CDR3 length: 14; J gene: TRBJ2-1; V gene: TRBV5-1; clone size: -
CDR3 DNA: TGTGCCAGCAGGGGACTAGCCGGACACAATGAGCAGTTCTTC; CDR3 protein: CASRGLAGHNEQFF; D gene: TRBD2; CDR3 length: 14; J gene: TRBJ2-1; V gene: TRBV14; clone size: -
CDR3 DNA: TGCGCCAGCAGCCAAGACCGCGGCCGGAAGCAGTTCTTC; CDR3 protein: CASSQDRGRKQFF; D gene: -; CDR3 length: 13; J gene: TRBJ2-1; V gene: TRBV4-3; clone size: -
CDR3 DNA: TGCAGCGTTGAACTAGCGGGAGTGGGAGATACGCAGTATTTT; CDR3 protein: CSVELAGVGDTQYF; D gene: TRBD2; CDR3 length: 14; J gene: TRBJ2-3; V gene: TRBV29-1; clone size: -
CDR3 DNA: TGCAGTGCTTCGAACCCGGGACACTCCTACGAGCAGTACTTC; CDR3 protein: CSASNPGHSYEQYF; D gene: -; CDR3 length: 14; J gene: TRBJ2-7; V gene: TRBV20-1; clone size: once
CDR3 DNA: TGCAGCCTGAGGGGCAGGGGGCACGGGAATGAGCAGTTCTTC; CDR3 protein: CSLRGRGHGNEQFF; D gene: TRBD1; CDR3 length: 14; J gene: TRBJ2-1; V gene: TRBV29-1; clone size: -
CDR3 DNA: TGTGCCACCAGCAGACAGGGAGCGGAAGAGACCCAGTACTTC; CDR3 protein: CATSRQGAEETQYF; D gene: -; CDR3 length: 14; J gene: TRBJ2-5; V gene: TRBV15; clone size: once
CDR3 DNA: TGTGCCAGCAGCTTAGCGCCGGGACAGGCCTACGAGCAGTACTTC; CDR3 protein: CASSLAPGQAYEQYF; D gene: TRBD1; CDR3 length: 15; J gene: TRBJ2-7; V gene: TRBV7-2; clone size: -
CDR3 DNA: TGTGCCAGCAGCGTAGGGGCGGGAGGAACCGGGGAGCTGTTTTTT; CDR3 protein: CASSVGAGGTGELFF; D gene: TRBD2; CDR3 length: 15; J gene: TRBJ2-2; V gene: TRBV9; clone size: -
CDR3 DNA: TGTGCCAGCAGTGGGACCTTAGCAGATACGCAGTATTTT; CDR3 protein: CASSGTLADTQYF; D gene: -; CDR3 length: 13; J gene: TRBJ2-3; V gene: TRBV9; clone size: once
CDR3 DNA: TGCAGCGTTGAAGATTTGTTCTCGGGGGTGGGAGATACGCAGTATTTT; CDR3 protein: CSVEDLFSGVGDTQYF; D gene: -; CDR3 length: 16; J gene: TRBJ2-3; V gene: TRBV29-1; clone size: few
CDR3 DNA: TGTGCCAGCAGCTCCGGGACAGGGTTCACAGATACGCAGTATTTT; CDR3 protein: CASSSGTGFTDTQYF; D gene: TRBD1; CDR3 length: 15; J gene: TRBJ2-3; V gene: TRBV11-3; clone size: few
CDR3 DNA: TGCGCCAGCAGCCAAGGGCCGGACAGCTCCTACGAGCAGTACTTC; CDR3 protein: CASSQGPDSSYEQYF; D gene: -; CDR3 length: 15; J gene: TRBJ2-7; V gene: TRBV4-3; clone size: few
CDR3 DNA: TGCGCCAGCAGTCAATCCAGCGGGACGGGCGCCTACAATGAGCAGTACTTC; CDR3 protein: CASSQSSGTGAYNEQYF; D gene: TRBD2; CDR3 length: 17; J gene: TRBJ2-7; V gene: TRBV4-3; clone size: -
CDR3 DNA: TGTGCCAGCAGCCAAGAGGGGAACGAGCAGTACTTC; CDR3 protein: CASSQEGNEQYF; D gene: -; CDR3 length: 12; J gene: TRBJ2-7; V gene: TRBV3-1; clone size: many
CDR3 DNA: TGCAGTGCTAGCCCCAGCGGGGGCTACAATGAGCAGTTCTTC; CDR3 protein: CSASPSGGYNEQFF; D gene: TRBD2; CDR3 length: 14; J gene: TRBJ2-1; V gene: TRBV20-1; clone size: -
CDR3 DNA: TGTGCCAGCAGCCTCTTGGGGGCGGGGGAGAACAATGAGCAGTTCTTC; CDR3 protein: CASSLLGAGENNEQFF; D gene: -; CDR3 length: 16; J gene: TRBJ2-1; V gene: TRBV3-1; clone size: many
CDR3 DNA: TGTGCCTGGAGTGTCTATTTGGGCAGTAAGATTGAGCAGTACTTC; CDR3 protein: CAWSVYLGSKIEQYF; D gene: -; CDR3 length: 15; J gene: TRBJ2-7; V gene: TRBV30; clone size: few
CDR3 DNA: TGTGCCAGCAGTTTACCGGGACAGGGAAGGACGCAGTATTTT; CDR3 protein: CASSLPGQGRTQYF; D gene: TRBD1; CDR3 length: 14; J gene: TRBJ2-3; V gene: TRBV27; clone size: -
CDR3 DNA: TGTGCCAGCAGTTTCTGGGGGCAGGGCTACGAGCAGTACTTC; CDR3 protein: CASSFWGQGYEQYF; D gene: -; CDR3 length: 14; J gene: TRBJ2-7; V gene: TRBV27; clone size: few
CDR3 DNA: TGTGCCATCAATGAGGGCTGGACAGGATCTCACTACGAGCAGTACTTC; CDR3 protein: CAINEGWTGSHYEQYF; D gene: TRBD1; CDR3 length: 16; J gene: TRBJ2-7; V gene: TRBV10-3; clone size: many
CDR3 DNA: TGCAGCGTGACAGGGGACGAGCAGTACTTC; CDR3 protein: CSVTGDEQYF; D gene: TRBD1; CDR3 length: 10; J gene: TRBJ2-7; V gene: TRBV29-1; clone size: many
CDR3 DNA: TGTGCCAGCAGTCGGACAGGGATAAAGACAGATACGCAGTATTTT; CDR3 protein: CASSRTGIKTDTQYF; D gene: TRBD1; CDR3 length: 15; J gene: TRBJ2-3; V gene: TRBV6-2/TRBV6-3; clone size: few
CDR3 DNA: TGCAGTGCCAAGGGACAGGGGTACAATGAGCAGTTCTTC; CDR3 protein: CSAKGQGYNEQFF; D gene: TRBD1; CDR3 length: 13; J gene: TRBJ2-1; V gene: TRBV20-1; clone size: few
CDR3 DNA: TGTGCCAGCAGTTTGCACATTGGGGCCAACGTCCTGACTTTC; CDR3 protein: CASSLHIGANVLTF; D gene: -; CDR3 length: 14; J gene: TRBJ2-6; V gene: TRBV12-3/TRBV12-4; clone size: -
CDR3 DNA: TGTGCCAGCAGCGTAGGTCCAGGAGTTGGCAAAGCTTTCTTT; CDR3 protein: CASSVGPGVGKAFF; D gene: -; CDR3 length: 14; J gene: TRBJ1-1; V gene: TRBV9; clone size: -
CDR3 DNA: TGTGCCAGCAGTGGGTCGAAGGACAGGGGCCATGAGCAGTTCTTC; CDR3 protein: CASSGSKDRGHEQFF; D gene: TRBD1; CDR3 length: 15; J gene: TRBJ2-1; V gene: TRBV2; clone size: few
CDR3 DNA: TGTGCCAGCAGCAAGGGCAGGGTAACGCATACGCAGTATTTT; CDR3 protein: CASSKGRVTHTQYF; D gene: -; CDR3 length: 14; J gene: TRBJ2-3; V gene: TRBV21-1; clone size: many
CDR3 DNA: TGTGCCAGCAGTGAATTTGGGGCGGGAGGAGACCACGAGCAGTACTTC; CDR3 protein: CASSEFGAGGDHEQYF; D gene: TRBD2; CDR3 length: 16; J gene: TRBJ2-7; V gene: TRBV25-1; clone size: few
CDR3 DNA: TGCAGTGCTAGTGTTCGAATAGTGAACACTGAAGCTTTCTTT; CDR3 protein: CSASVRIVNTEAFF; D gene: -; CDR3 length: 14; J gene: TRBJ1-1; V gene: TRBV20-1; clone size: many
CDR3 DNA: TGTGCCAGCAGCAAAGGGGTGGTAGTAGATACGCAGTATTTT; CDR3 protein: CASSKGVVVDTQYF; D gene: -; CDR3 length: 14; J gene: TRBJ2-3; V gene: TRBV21-1; clone size: many
CDR3 DNA: TGTGCCAGCAGCCTTATAGGGAAGGGGGACGACACTGAAGCTTTCTTT; CDR3 protein: CASSLIGKGDDTEAFF; D gene: -; CDR3 length: 16; J gene: TRBJ1-1; V gene: TRBV4-2; clone size: -
CDR3 DNA: TGTGCCAGCAGCGTACAGGGGGCAGAAGGAAACACCATATATTTT; CDR3 protein: CASSVQGAEGNTIYF; D gene: TRBD1; CDR3 length: 15; J gene: TRBJ1-3; V gene: TRBV9; clone size: -
CDR3 DNA: TGCGCCAGCAGCGCGACAGGGAAAGAGAATGGGCAGTTCTTC; CDR3 protein: CASSATGKENGQFF; D gene: TRBD1; CDR3 length: 14; J gene: TRBJ2-1; V gene: TRBV5-1; clone size: -
CDR3 DNA: TGTGCCAGCAGTTTGGAGAAGGGGAAGCAGTACTTC; CDR3 protein: CASSLEKGKQYF; D gene: -; CDR3 length: 12; J gene: TRBJ2-5; V gene: TRBV28; clone size: few
CDR3 DNA: TGTGCCTGGAGATGGGGACAGCCCTACGAGCAGTACTTC; CDR3 protein: CAWRWGQPYEQYF; D gene: TRBD1; CDR3 length: 13; J gene: TRBJ2-7; V gene: TRBV30; clone size: once
CDR3 DNA: TGCGCCAGCAGGCTGGGCAGAGAGACCCAGTACTTC; CDR3 protein: CASRLGRETQYF; D gene: -; CDR3 length: 12; J gene: TRBJ2-5; V gene: TRBV5-1; clone size: few
CDR3 DNA: TGCGCCAGCAGCCAAGACCCACGGAAAGGGTGTGAAAAACTGTTTTTT; CDR3 protein: CASSQDPRKGCEKLFF; D gene: -; CDR3 length: 16; J gene: TRBJ1-4; V gene: TRBV4-1; clone size: few
CDR3 DNA: TGTGCCAGCAGTTCCGTGATCGGCGCCGAGCAGTTCTTC; CDR3 protein: CASSSVIGAEQFF; D gene: -; CDR3 length: 13; J gene: TRBJ2-1; V gene: TRBV6-5; clone size: -
CDR3 DNA: TGTGCCAGCAACTCGGGTGGGGTCAATCAGCCCCAGCATTTT; CDR3 protein: CASNSGGVNQPQHF; D gene: -; CDR3 length: 14; J gene: TRBJ1-5; V gene: TRBV7-9; clone size: few